These 8 T cell receptor beta chains originate from one sample sequenced in a study of cytomegalovirus exposure and HLA in healthy donors. Vbeta (60) and Jbeta (13) primers were used in the PCR. Sequencing used immunoSEQ multiplex PCR; TCRdb keeps in-frame clones, though not all of them. The data hold tens of thousands of clones, with around 79% observed a single time. Sequencing was carried out using PBMCs. These receptors all stem from a woman between 40 and 50 years old in good health and CMV-seropositive.

This clone is a singleton in its sample. The chain's CDR3 is CASQLAGDEQFF. CDR3 bases: TGTGCCAGCCAACTAGCGGGAGACGAGCAGTTCTTC. The chain has TRBV2 and TRBJ2-1, with TRBD2 matching over 11 bases. From germline, CDR1 is SNHLY and CDR2 FYNNEI. The CDR3 consists of 12 residues. With V trimmed by 8 bases and J by 10 bases, 4 bases remained unmatched.

The rearrangement links TRBV27 to TRBJ2-7; D is uncertain. The length of the CDR3 is 14 residues. Germline-derived CDR1 and CDR2 are MNHEY and SMNVEV (reference sequence). Trimming removed 5 bases at V and 5 bases at J, with 16 bases between. Written as DNA, the CDR3 is TGTGCCAGCAGTCTAAAGAACGAACCCGACGAGCAGTACTTC. Translation gives CASSLKNEPDEQYF.

This clone was counted a few times. The chain couples TRBV19 to TRBJ2-6, with D uncertain. The germline V and J ends were trimmed by 5 bases and 0 bases, with 14 bases remaining between them. The CDR3 has 17 residues. From germline, CDR1 is LNHDA and CDR2 SQIVND (reference sequence). Here the CDR3 DNA reads TGTGCCAGTAGTCCCGAAAGAGCAAGCTCTGGGGCCAACGTCCTGACTTTC. Its protein product is CASSPERASSGANVLTF.

The chain recombines TRBV5-4 with TRBJ2-2; perhaps TRBD2 as D (7 bases). The CDR3 runs to 14 residues. Deletions cut 10 bases from V and 0 bases from J, with 13 bases between. Germline CDR1 and CDR2: SGHNT and YYREEE (reference sequence). The CDR3 bases are TGTGCCGGCGGGGGCACCGCGAACACCGGGGAGCTGTTTTTT. It yields the protein CAGGGTANTGELFF.

This clone was seen just once. The CDR3 DNA is TGTGCCAGCAGAAGGGACACTTACACAGATACGCAGTATTTT. Its protein product is CASRRDTYTDTQYF. The chain couples TRBV28 to TRBJ2-3; maybe TRBD1 (6 bases). This CDR3 is built from 14 residues. Trimming took off 6 bases at V and 2 bases at J, with 12 bases between the two ends. Germline V lookup: CDR1 MDHEN, CDR2 SYDVKM.

The chain couples TRBV5-1 to TRBJ2-1; D possibly corresponds to TRBD2 (7 bases). Germline CDR1 SGHRS, CDR2 YFSETQ. The CDR3 spans 13 residues. With 5 bases removed from V and 7 bases from J, the gap between germline ends came to 13 bases. The CDR3 sequence is CASRGGAGNEQFF. The CDR3 nucleotides are TGCGCCAGCAGGGGGGGGGCAGGGAATGAGCAGTTCTTC.

This clone was detected a few times. This CDR3 reads CASSPWTAMNTEAFF. In DNA form, the CDR3 reads TGTGCCAGCTCACCATGGACAGCTATGAACACTGAAGCTTTCTTT. The chain has TRBV18 and TRBJ1-1, with D perhaps TRBD1 (6 bases). The CDR3 sequence is 15 residues long. V dropped 2 bases and J dropped 0 bases, with 10 bases sitting between them. In germline, CDR1 is KGHSH, CDR2 LQKENI. The entire variable domain, with the rest obtained from reference TRBV18 and TRBJ1-1, is as follows: NAGVMQNPRHLVRRRGQEARLRCSPMKGHSHVYWYRQLPEEGLKFMVYLQKENIIDESGMPKERFSAEFPKEGPSILRIQQVVRGDSAAYFCASSPWTAMNTEAFFGQGTRLTVV.

The chain has TRBV7-8 and TRBJ2-1, with TRBD2 as a possible D gene (6 bases). Germline assignment: CDR1 SGHVS and CDR2 FQNEAQ. Trimming left V 1 base short and J 5 bases short, with 15 bases between. The CDR3 totals 16 residues. CDR3 in DNA: TGTGCCAGCAGCTTAGTAACGGGAGAGCTAAACAATGAGCAGTTCTTC. Its protein product is CASSLVTGELNNEQFF.